A single sample is the source of the 30 T cell receptor beta chains below, sequenced in a study of blood T cells in healthy people across ages. The authors ran a second PCR of roughly 6 to 12 cycles using a sample-barcoded 5' primer and a J-beta primer mix. TCRdb reprocessed the 5' RACE reads via MiXCR and lists one record per CDR3 protein. The data contain 2 million or so distinct CDR3 sequences, less than 50% of them singletons. Sequencing was performed on blood. The receptors were sampled from a woman aged 40 to 49 in good health.

The table lists this clonotype with a few counts. The chain carries TRBV6-1 and TRBJ2-7; D may be TRBD1 (5 bases). Trimming took off 6 bases at V and 1 base at J, with 16 bases between the two ends. The germline CDR1 and CDR2 sequences are MNHNS and SASEGT. The CDR3 is 15 residues long. The CDR3 DNA follows: TGTGCCAGCAGCCCCCCAGTCGACAGATCCTACGAGCAGTACTTC. This gives the protein CASSPPVDRSYEQYF.

This clonotype occurred a few times. The genes are TRBV20-1 and TRBJ1-5; 9 bases are a match to TRBD1. The CDR3 is made up of 16 amino acids. CDR1 is DFQATT and CDR2 is SNEGSKA in the germline V gene (reference sequence). V lost 4 bases, J lost 2 bases, and 9 bases stayed unmatched. The CDR3 region is CSAKGQGRLGNQPQHF. CDR3 in DNA: TGCAGTGCTAAGGGACAGGGAAGGTTAGGCAATCAGCCCCAGCATTTT.

The J gene is TRBJ2-1, the V gene TRBV27; the D gene is possibly TRBD1 (5 bases). The CDR3 loop spans 12 amino acids. The V gene lost 7 bases and the J gene lost 10 bases, with 14 bases spanning the gap. Germline CDR1 and CDR2: MNHEY and SMNVEV (reference sequence). Here the CDR3 reads CASMGQDQEQFF. The DNA of the CDR3 is TGTGCCAGCATGGGGCAAGATCAGGAGCAGTTCTTC.

The table lists this clonotype with a few counts. The genes are TRBV24-1 and TRBJ2-5; D ambiguous. This CDR3 contains 13 residues. V lost 0 bases to trimming and J lost 2 bases, with 3 bases between them. The germline CDR1 and CDR2 sequences are KGHDR and SFDVKD. In DNA form, the CDR3 reads TGTGCCACCAGTGATTTGCGGCAAGAGACCCAGTACTTC. Amino acid sequence: CATSDLRQETQYF.

The genes are TRBV2 and TRBJ2-4; D remains ambiguous. Germline CDR1 reads SNHLY; CDR2 reads FYNNEI. With 3 bases removed from V and 12 bases from J, the gap between germline ends came to 9 bases. CDR3 length equals 11 residues. CDR3 loop: CASSELMGQYF. CDR3 DNA: TGTGCCAGCAGTGAGCTGATGGGTCAGTACTTC.

This chain joins TRBV28 and TRBJ1-4, with D tentatively TRBD1 (6 bases). Germline assignment: CDR1 MDHEN and CDR2 SYDVKM. This CDR3 is 16 amino acids long. V was shortened by 2 bases and J by 4 bases, with 14 bases between the two germline ends. This chain's CDR3 is CASSLMGARGNEKLFF. The CDR3, as DNA: TGTGCCAGCAGTTTAATGGGGGCCCGGGGTAATGAAAAACTGTTTTTT.

The table lists this clonotype with a few counts. V is TRBV4-1 and J is TRBJ2-1, with 11 bases identical to TRBD1. Trimming at V came to 8 bases and at J to 9 bases, leaving 6 bases not matched to a gene. Germline values: CDR1 MGHRA, CDR2 YSYEKL. This CDR3 region has 13 residues. The CDR3 DNA is TGCGCCAGCTCCCGGACAGGGGGCGTTGAGCAGTTCTTC. As protein: CASSRTGGVEQFF.

This chain joins TRBV7-2 and TRBJ2-2; D is perhaps TRBD2 (5 bases). This CDR3 is 16 amino acids long. The germline V gene encodes CDR1 SGHTA and CDR2 FQGNSA. V lost 3 bases to trimming and J lost 4 bases, with 15 bases between them. The CDR3 reads CASSFTGSYGTGELFF. In nucleotides, the CDR3 is TGTGCCAGCAGCTTTACGGGGTCTTATGGCACCGGGGAGCTGTTTTTT.

This clonotype was counted between two and nine times. V is TRBV20-1 and J is TRBJ2-7; 7 bases are shared with TRBD1. The J call is uncertain, as TRBJ2-5 better fits the DNA end. The CDR3 totals 11 residues. CDR1 and CDR2 (germline): DFQATT, SNEGSKA (reference sequence). CDR3 sequence: CSAYRGQTQYF. The CDR3, as DNA: TGCAGTGCTTACAGGGGACAGACCCAGTACTTC.

The chain has TRBV6-5 and TRBJ2-3; no firm D call. The V end was cut by 5 bases, the J end by 6 bases, with 12 bases between. Germline CDR1 and CDR2: MNHEY and SVGAGI. The CDR3 totals 13 residues. CDR3 in DNA: TGTGCCAGCAGTGACGATCTCATGGATACGCAGTATTTT. Translating gives CASSDDLMDTQYF.

In DNA form, the CDR3 reads TGTGCCAGTCGGATAGCGGGTACTATAGCGGATACGCAGTATTTT. The encoded protein is CASRIAGTIADTQYF. The chain carries TRBV6-2 or TRBV6-3 and TRBJ2-3, with TRBD2 matching 7 bases. The CDR3 consists of 15 residues. CDR1 and CDR2 from the germline V gene are MNHEY and SVGEGT. The J segment lost 6 bases and the V segment lost 9 bases, leaving 15 bases of the junction unmatched.

The genes are TRBV20-1 and TRBJ2-3; tentative D call: TRBD1 (5 bases). Trimming pared 3 bases from V and 2 bases from J, leaving 15 bases between. Per the germline V gene, CDR1 is DFQATT and CDR2 is SNEGSKA (reference sequence). The CDR3 contains 15 residues. The CDR3: CSARIRSGATDTQYF. CDR3 in DNA: TGCAGTGCTAGGATTCGGTCTGGGGCCACAGATACGCAGTATTTT.

V gene TRBV6-2 or TRBV6-3 combines with J gene TRBJ2-2; TRBD1 aligns across 8 bases. CDR1 is MNHEY and CDR2 is SVGEGT in the germline V gene. The CDR3 loop spans 15 amino acids. Trimming at V came to 6 bases and at J to 1 base, leaving 4 bases not matched to a gene. CDR3 in amino acids: CASSVDRGNTGELFF. The CDR3 DNA reads TGTGCCAGCAGCGTAGACAGGGGGAACACCGGGGAGCTGTTTTTT.

V and J are TRBV7-2 and TRBJ2-4; D gene ambiguous. The J call may not be correct, given that the DNA end is closer to TRBJ2-7. The CDR3 has 14 amino acids. The V gene's germline CDR1 is SGHTA and CDR2 FQGNSA. The CDR3 sequence: CASSAAHHSYEQYF. The CDR3 region has the DNA TGTGCCAGCAGCGCTGCCCACCACTCCTACGAGCAGTACTTC.

The V and J genes are TRBV20-1 and TRBJ2-1; perhaps TRBD2 as D (6 bases). CDR3 length: 15 residues. V was pared by 0 bases and J by 0 bases, with 9 bases between. CDR1 is DFQATT, CDR2 SNEGSKA, per germline (reference sequence). The CDR3 here is CSARDGTPSYNEQFF. The CDR3 DNA follows: TGCAGTGCTAGAGATGGGACTCCCTCCTACAATGAGCAGTTCTTC.

The chain uses TRBV28 and TRBJ1-2; D gene unclear. The V gene lost 3 bases and the J gene lost 1 base, with 9 bases spanning the gap. The CDR3 totals 14 residues. The germline CDR1 and CDR2 sequences are MDHEN and SYDVKM. CDR3 bases: TGTGCCAGCAGTTTGAGGGCGGATAACTATGGCTACACCTTC. It codes for CASSLRADNYGYTF.

V is TRBV20-1 and J is TRBJ1-2; D ambiguous. The V gene lost 5 bases and the J gene lost 2 bases, with 9 bases spanning the gap. This CDR3 contains 12 residues. Germline V gene lookup returns CDR1 DFQATT and CDR2 SNEGSKA (reference sequence). The CDR3 is CSAYNRNYGYTF. CDR3 in DNA: TGCAGTGCTTATAATAGGAACTATGGCTACACCTTC.

The V call is TRBV28, the J call TRBJ2-1, with D maybe TRBD2 (6 bases). V was clipped by 5 bases and J by 4 bases, with 15 bases between them. The CDR3 runs to 15 residues. The germline gives CDR1 MDHEN, CDR2 SYDVKM. The CDR3 region is CASSPPAGSYNEQFF. CDR3 nucleotide sequence: TGTGCCAGCAGTCCTCCAGCGGGCTCTTACAATGAGCAGTTCTTC.

The CDR3 sequence is CASSPPGKSTYEQYF. CDR3 sequence (DNA): TGTGCCAGCTCACCACCAGGGAAAAGCACCTACGAGCAGTACTTC. V is TRBV18 and J is TRBJ2-7, with no clear D. Germline V gene data show CDR1 as KGHSH and CDR2 as LQKENI. The CDR3 loop spans 15 amino acids. V lost 0 bases, J lost 2 bases, and 11 bases lay in between.

As for this clonotype: The germline gene is not matched at one end of the junction; a read error may be the cause. The CDR3 loop reads CAVSETGTYEQYF. The CDR3 DNA sequence: TGTGCCGTCAGCGAGACGGGAACCTACGAGCAGTACTTC. The chain couples TRBV10-3 to TRBJ2-7; D perhaps matches TRBD2 (5 bases). Germline V gene data show CDR1 as ENHRY and CDR2 as SYGVKD. The CDR3 consists of 13 residues.

This clonotype was counted only a few times. The chain employs TRBV3-1 and TRBJ2-4, with 9 positions matching TRBD1. Germline-derived CDR1 and CDR2 are LGHDT and YNNKEL (reference sequence). Germline trimming cut 3 bases from V and 8 bases from J; bases unmatched to any gene: 8. This CDR3 has 15 residues. The CDR3 DNA reads as TGTGCCAGCAGCCAGACAGGGGGGGAGGTAGACATTCAGTACTTC. The encoded protein is CASSQTGGEVDIQYF. Variable domain in full (rest from reference TRBV3-1 and TRBJ2-4): DTAVSQTPKYLVTQMGNDKSIKCEQNLGHDTMYWYKQDSKKFLKIMFSYNNKELIINETVPNRFSPKSPDKAHLNLHINSLELGDSAVYFCASSQTGGEVDIQYFGAGTRLSVL.

This clonotype has more than one count but fewer than ten. The gene calls are TRBV13 and TRBJ2-3, with TRBD1 matching over 9 bases. V lost 8 bases, J lost 2 bases, and 8 bases stayed unmatched. CDR3 length equals 15 residues. Germline CDR1 PRHDT, CDR2 FYEKMQ (reference sequence). The CDR3 nucleotides are TGTGCCAGCGGATCCGGGACAGGGAACACAGATACGCAGTATTTT. This codes for CASGSGTGNTDTQYF.

This chain connects TRBV20-1 to TRBJ2-3; 11 nucleotides line up with TRBD2. Germline CDR1 reads DFQATT; CDR2 reads SNEGSKA (reference sequence). Trimming removed 5 bases from V and 6 bases from J; junction bases left unmatched: 10. The CDR3 runs 15 residues. The CDR3 sequence: CSASRTSGLKDTQYF. The CDR3 DNA reads TGCAGTGCTTCACGGACTAGCGGGCTCAAGGATACGCAGTATTTT.

The V gene is TRBV4-1, the J gene TRBJ2-1; a weak D match, TRBD2 (5 bases). The CDR3 totals 15 residues. Trimming pared 8 bases from V and 0 bases from J, leaving 14 bases between. Germline V lookup: CDR1 MGHRA, CDR2 YSYEKL. The CDR3 is CASRTALSSYNEQFF. The CDR3 nucleotides are TGCGCCAGCCGGACTGCCCTGAGCTCCTACAATGAGCAGTTCTTC.

CDR3 DNA sequence: TGTGCCATCAGCGACAGGGTGCCTGGGAATGAGCAGTTCTTC. Protein product: CAISDRVPGNEQFF. The chain is built from TRBV10-3 and TRBJ2-1; 7 bases are shared with TRBD1. Germline V lookup: CDR1 ENHRY, CDR2 SYGVKD. The V and J ends lost 6 bases and 7 bases, in that order; junction bases with no gene match: 9. The CDR3 loop spans 14 amino acids.

This chain joins TRBV24-1 and TRBJ2-5, with 12 positions matching TRBD2. This CDR3 has 16 amino acids. CDR1 and CDR2 from the germline V gene are KGHDR and SFDVKD. V was pared by 4 bases and J by 1 base, with 3 bases of the junction left unmatched. The CDR3 region is CATSDWTSGAQETQYF. CDR3 nucleotides: TGTGCCACCAGTGACTGGACTAGCGGGGCCCAAGAGACCCAGTACTTC.

This sequence joins TRBV6-2 or TRBV6-3 and TRBJ2-3, with D perhaps matching TRBD1 (5 bases). The length of the CDR3 is 16 residues. Germline V gene lookup returns CDR1 MNHEY and CDR2 SVGEGT. With 2 bases removed from V and 0 bases from J, the gap between germline ends came to 12 bases. CDR3 sequence (DNA): TGTGCCAGCAGTTACGCAAACAGGAGAAGCACAGATACGCAGTATTTT. It yields the protein CASSYANRRSTDTQYF.

The CDR3 DNA is TGCAGCGTTGGGGACGTCGGGGGGCCTGGCTACACCTTC. This gives the protein CSVGDVGGPGYTF. V usage is TRBV29-1 and J usage is TRBJ1-2; D possibly corresponds to TRBD1 (6 bases). With 4 bases removed from V and 7 bases from J, the gap between germline ends came to 16 bases. The length of the CDR3 is 13 residues. CDR1 SQVTM and CDR2 ANQGSEA come from the germline V gene.

The rearrangement uses TRBV6-2 or TRBV6-3 and TRBJ2-7; D unclear. The CDR3 extends over 13 amino acids. The germline V gene encodes CDR1 MNHEY and CDR2 SVGEGT. V was shortened by 7 bases and J by 1 base, with 11 bases between the two germline ends. CDR3 sequence (DNA): TGTGCCAGCACCAAAGACTGGTCCTACGAGCAGTACTTC. Amino acids: CASTKDWSYEQYF.

This clonotype was picked up a small number of times. The chain has TRBV20-1 and TRBJ1-6; tentative D call: TRBD1 (6 bases). The ends were cut back, 1 base at V and 13 bases at J, with 20 bases in the middle. This CDR3 contains 15 residues. Germline loops: CDR1 DFQATT, CDR2 SNEGSKA (reference sequence). Here the CDR3 DNA reads TGCAGTGCTAGAGTCCTACAGGGAACCGGGGCCCCCCTCCACTTT. This codes for CSARVLQGTGAPLHF.